Described below is a single TCR beta chain sequence and its context. This specimen belongs to a study of blood T cell repertoires in COVID-19. Study-wide context: Acute and convalescent COVID-19 specimens originated in the United States, Italy and Spain. T cells, B-cell-depleted T cells, or PBMCs provided the cDNA or gDNA that served as material.

Authors' processing steps: Nucleated cell counts were estimated from reference gene primer amplification. Sequencing was performed with immunoSEQ multiplex PCR; in TCRdb, only in-frame clones are kept and a portion is missing. Clone size and V and J calls were adopted from that table, with D and trimming inferred from the DNA. The sample yields around 38,000 clones, around 87% seen once. V was clipped by 0 bases and J by 0 bases, with 15 bases between them. The CDR3 consists of 17 residues. Germline V gene data show CDR1 as SGDLS and CDR2 as YYNGEE. This clonotype was sampled from a man aged 65-85 years with acute or convalescent COVID-19. The sequenced material came from peripheral blood. This rearrangement joins TRBV9 to TRBJ1-1; D gene uncertain. The CDR3 coding sequence is TGTGCCAGCAGCGTAGGAGCAACCGGGGTCATGAACACTGAAGCTTTCTTT. The encoded protein is CASSVGATGVMNTEAFF.